This T cell receptor beta chain was observed in a study of blood T cell repertoires in COVID-19. Study background: Acute and convalescent COVID-19 samples came from the United States, Italy and Spain.

Trimming shortened V by 5 bases and J by 2 bases, and 16 bases separated the two germline ends. CDR3 length: 15 amino acids. The germline CDR1 and CDR2 sequences are SGHAT and FQNNGV. Profiling relied on immunoSEQ multiplex PCR, and the TCRdb table lists in-frame clones only, not all of them. The sample contains roughly 300,000 clones, roughly 93% of which appear only once. The clonotype comes from a middle-aged woman with acute COVID-19. The specimen was PBMCs or T cells enriched from blood (not recorded which). The V call is TRBV11-2, the J call TRBJ2-7, with D possibly TRBD2 on 5 matching bases. In nucleotides, the CDR3 is TGTGCCAGCAGCCCAGGACCAGCGGTGACCTACGAGCAGTACTTC. Residues: CASSPGPAVTYEQYF.